These 25 T cell receptor beta chains share one sample of origin, sequenced in a study of sequential checkpoint blockade in melanoma. Treatment specified: randomized to nivolumab then ipilimumab (arm A) or the reverse (arm B). Clones were read by immunoSEQ multiplex PCR, and TCRdb kept only the in-frame ones, dropping some. The sample includes roughly 18,000 clones, approximately 27% of them seen just once. The sample was tumor tissue (inferred from file names), taken from a patient given nivolumab and ipilimumab in sequence. Receptors originate from a human donor with melanoma.

This clone was seen more than once but under ten times. The chain uses TRBV6-8 and TRBJ1-2, with TRBD1 matching over 9 bases. With V trimmed by 10 bases and J by 4 bases, 13 bases remained unmatched. Germline assignment: CDR1 MNHGY and CDR2 SAAAGT. The CDR3 sequence is 15 residues long. The CDR3 DNA reads as TGTGCCACCAGGACAGGGGAGTCTAGGTTCTATGGCTACACCTTC. As protein: CATRTGESRFYGYTF.

This clone was observed a handful of times. This chain links TRBV28 with TRBJ2-1; D tentatively fits TRBD1 or TRBD2 (6 bases each). Trimming pared 1 base from V and 2 bases from J, leaving 12 bases between. The CDR3 extends over 16 amino acids. Germline loops: CDR1 MDHEN, CDR2 SYDVKM. The CDR3 sequence: CASSLYYREAYNEQFF. In DNA, the CDR3 is TGTGCCAGCAGTTTATATTACAGGGAGGCCTACAATGAGCAGTTCTTC.

This clone was detected only a few times. V is TRBV19 and J is TRBJ1-1; D call uncertain. V lost 5 bases to trimming and J lost 8 bases, with 12 bases between them. Germline assignment: CDR1 LNHDA and CDR2 SQIVND (reference sequence). The CDR3 has 12 amino acids. This chain's CDR3 is CASSPSGWEAFF. CDR3 nucleotides: TGTGCCAGTAGTCCTTCAGGATGGGAAGCTTTCTTT.

The chain is built from TRBV18 and TRBJ1-1; 8 bases line up with TRBD1. This CDR3 is built from 14 residues. In germline, CDR1 is KGHSH, CDR2 LQKENI. Trimming took 6 bases from V and 4 from J; bases not matched to a gene: 7. This CDR3 is CASSPGGWGTEAFF. Written as DNA, the CDR3 is TGTGCCAGCTCTCCAGGGGGCTGGGGCACTGAAGCTTTCTTT.

This clone has more than one count but fewer than ten. The chain joins TRBV6-8 to TRBJ2-2; 10 bases match TRBD2. V dropped 4 bases and J dropped 3; count of bases not matched to a gene: 8. The CDR3 consists of 17 residues. Germline CDR1 MNHGY, CDR2 SAAAGT. CDR3 in DNA: TGTGCCAGCAGTTCCTTAGCGGGGGGCCCTGACACCGGGGAGCTGTTTTTT. It specifies CASSSLAGGPDTGELFF.

The J gene is TRBJ2-1, the V gene TRBV6-8; D perhaps matches TRBD2 (6 bases). The CDR3 runs to 19 residues. The germline V and J ends were trimmed by 4 bases and 7 bases, with 29 bases remaining between them. Germline CDR1 is MNHGY and CDR2 is SAAAGT. This CDR3 is CASSLFPGGRTRLTNEQFF. The CDR3 DNA reads as TGTGCCAGCAGTTTATTCCCCGGGGGACGTACCCGTCTTACTAATGAGCAGTTCTTC.

The chain combines TRBV18 with TRBJ2-4; the D gene is possibly TRBD2 (6 bases). There are 13 residues in the CDR3. V was pared by 5 bases and J by 8 bases, with 13 bases between. CDR1 is KGHSH, CDR2 LQKENI, per germline. The DNA for the CDR3 is TGTGCCAGCTCAGCGGGACTCGAGGACATTCAGTACTTC. Amino acid sequence: CASSAGLEDIQYF.

The chain is built from TRBV5-1 and TRBJ2-7, with D maybe TRBD1 (5 bases). The V end lost 2 bases, the J end lost 3 bases, and 12 bases lay between the germline ends. The CDR3 has 14 residues. Germline V gene data show CDR1 as SGHRS and CDR2 as YFSETQ. CDR3 sequence reads: CASSFSSGYYEQYF. In DNA, the CDR3 is TGCGCCAGCAGCTTCTCTTCAGGGTACTACGAGCAGTACTTC.

The chain has TRBV18 and TRBJ2-2; 8 bases are a match to TRBD2. Germline trimming cut 6 bases from V and 5 bases from J; bases unmatched to any gene: 11. This CDR3 is 16 amino acids long. The V gene's germline CDR1 is KGHSH and CDR2 LQKENI. The CDR3 loop is CASSLTGLARTGELFF. In DNA form, the CDR3 reads TGTGCCAGCTCCCTAACAGGACTAGCTCGTACCGGGGAGCTGTTTTTT.

This chain links TRBV19 with TRBJ1-3; tentative D call: TRBD1 (5 bases). Trimming pared 4 bases from V and 5 bases from J, leaving 12 bases between. Looked up from germline, CDR1 is LNHDA and CDR2 is SQIVND (reference sequence). This CDR3 is built from 14 residues. The chain's CDR3 is CASSTTANRNTIYF. The CDR3 DNA reads as TGTGCCAGTAGTACGACAGCGAACCGAAACACCATATATTTT.

The rearrangement links TRBV11-3 to TRBJ1-3, with D uncertain. This CDR3 spans 14 amino acids. Germline V gene lookup returns CDR1 SGHNT and CDR2 YENEEA. V was clipped by 5 bases and J by 1 base, with 9 bases between them. CDR3 region: CASSPGLSGNTIYF. The CDR3 nucleotides are TGTGCCAGCAGCCCGGGCCTTTCTGGAAACACCATATATTTT.

In its sample, this clone was seen a few times. This chain uses TRBV5-1 with TRBJ1-1; 9 bases match TRBD1. CDR1 SGHRS and CDR2 YFSETQ come from the germline V gene. Trimming removed 4 bases from V and 6 bases from J; junction bases left unmatched: 10. The CDR3 has 15 amino acids. The CDR3 nucleotides read TGCGCCAGCAGCCGACAGGGGGGGGCGGTCTCTGAAGCTTTCTTT. Translating it yields CASSRQGGAVSEAFF.

The chain recombines TRBV29-1 with TRBJ2-4; D is perhaps TRBD2 (5 bases). Germline CDR1 is SQVTM and CDR2 is ANQGSEA. The CDR3 runs to 16 residues. V gave up 2 bases and J gave up 1 base, with 15 bases separating them. The CDR3 nucleotides read TGCAGCGTTGAACCCCCGGGCGGGTTGGCCAAAAACATTCAGTACTTC. Amino acid sequence: CSVEPPGGLAKNIQYF.

This chain links TRBV5-1 with TRBJ2-2; 9 nucleotides align to TRBD1. Losses at the gene ends were 5 bases for V and 6 bases for J; bases not matched to a gene: 14. CDR3 length: 17 residues. Germline loops: CDR1 SGHRS, CDR2 YFSETQ. The CDR3 nucleotides read TGCGCCAGCAGTTCTCTGGGTGGGACAGGGAATCCCGGGGAGCTGTTTTTT. Its translation is CASSSLGGTGNPGELFF.

V and J are TRBV28 and TRBJ2-3; 9 bases agree with TRBD2. Germline-derived CDR1 and CDR2 are MDHEN and SYDVKM. Trimming at V came to 5 bases and at J to 2 bases, leaving 8 bases not matched to a gene. The CDR3 is made up of 16 amino acids. The CDR3 region has the DNA TGTGCCAGCAGTACACGGACTAGCGTGTACACAGATACGCAGTATTTT. It translates to CASSTRTSVYTDTQYF.

This clone has a handful of counts. The chain couples TRBV6-8 to TRBJ2-2; no clear D. V lost 6 bases and J 0 bases, leaving 11 bases between the germline ends. CDR3 length: 15 residues. From germline, CDR1 is MNHGY and CDR2 SAAAGT. CDR3 nucleotide sequence: TGTGCCAGCAGCTTATCGGTACCGAACACCGGGGAGCTGTTTTTT. Residues: CASSLSVPNTGELFF.

V gene TRBV18 combines with J gene TRBJ2-7; no reliable D call. The V end lost 0 bases, the J end lost 2 bases, and 8 bases lay between the germline ends. Germline V lookup: CDR1 KGHSH, CDR2 LQKENI. The CDR3 sequence is 14 residues long. CDR3 sequence: CASSPPGQTYEQYF. CDR3 DNA sequence: TGTGCCAGCTCACCACCAGGGCAGACCTACGAGCAGTACTTC.

This clone has a count of ten or more. This chain links TRBV7-2 with TRBJ2-3; D is unclear. The germline CDR1 and CDR2 sequences are SGHTA and FQGNSA. Trimming stripped 1 base from V and 4 bases from J, with 6 bases between. The CDR3 loop spans 13 amino acids. This CDR3 is CASSLGNADTQYF. CDR3 in DNA: TGTGCCAGCAGCTTAGGAAACGCAGATACGCAGTATTTT.

This chain connects TRBV14 to TRBJ2-1, with D unclear. The CDR3 length is 15 residues. Per the germline V gene, CDR1 is SGHDN and CDR2 is FVKESK. V lost 2 bases and J lost 0, with 8 bases in between. CDR3 region: CASSQWRSSYNEQFF. Written as DNA, the CDR3 is TGTGCCAGCAGCCAATGGCGGTCCTCCTACAATGAGCAGTTCTTC. The full variable domain, completed using reference TRBV14 and TRBJ2-1, is EAGVTQFPSHSVIEKGQTVTLRCDPISGHDNLYWYRRVMGKEIKFLLHFVKESKQDESGMPNNRFLAERTGGTYSTLKVQPAELEDSGVYFCASSQWRSSYNEQFFGPGTRLTVL.

This clone appeared once. This chain connects TRBV19 to TRBJ2-7, with TRBD2 matching over 8 bases. V was pared by 5 bases and J by 2 bases, with 5 bases of the junction left unmatched. This CDR3 is 14 amino acids long. Per the germline V gene, CDR1 is LNHDA and CDR2 is SQIVND (reference sequence). In DNA form, the CDR3 reads TGTGCCAGTAGTGCTCTAGCGGGTCCCTACGAGCAGTACTTC. The encoded protein is CASSALAGPYEQYF.

The J gene is TRBJ1-2, the V gene TRBV5-1; 7 nucleotides match TRBD1. CDR3 length equals 15 residues. V gave up 4 bases and J gave up 4 bases; unmatched junction bases: 10. CDR1 SGHRS and CDR2 YFSETQ come from the germline V gene. DNA for the CDR3: TGCGCCAGCAGCCAGGGGACAGCAACTCTCTATGGCTACACCTTC. Translated, it gives CASSQGTATLYGYTF.

This chain links TRBV7-6 with TRBJ2-7, with 8 positions matching TRBD1. With V trimmed by 5 bases and J by 3 bases, 15 bases remained unmatched. Germline V lookup: CDR1 SGHVS, CDR2 FNYEAQ. This CDR3 contains 17 residues. The CDR3 coding sequence is TGTGCCAGCAGCCCCACCCCCCATGGACAGGGAGACTACGAGCAGTACTTC. Translated, it gives CASSPTPHGQGDYEQYF.

This clone appeared a few times. The J gene is TRBJ2-7, the V gene TRBV11-3; D is tentatively TRBD1 or TRBD2 (6 bases each). The CDR3 runs to 14 residues. Trimming cost V 5 bases and J 6 bases, with 17 bases left between them. Looked up from germline, CDR1 is SGHNT and CDR2 is YENEEA. The chain's CDR3 is CASSKGGGMSEQYF. CDR3 bases: TGTGCCAGCAGCAAGGGGGGAGGTATGAGCGAGCAGTACTTC.

V usage is TRBV11-3 and J usage is TRBJ1-5; D remains unclear. Trimming took 3 bases from V and 4 from J, leaving 16 bases between them. The CDR3 contains 16 residues. CDR1 SGHNT and CDR2 YENEEA come from the germline V gene. The CDR3, as DNA: TGTGCCAGCAGCTTCTCAGGTTTGGGCTCGAATCAGCCCCAGCATTTT. Translation: CASSFSGLGSNQPQHF.

The table lists this clone with many counts. This chain joins TRBV11-3 and TRBJ2-7, with 8 bases matching TRBD1. Looked up from germline, CDR1 is SGHNT and CDR2 is YENEEA. V was pared by 5 bases and J by 3 bases, with 9 bases of the junction left unmatched. The length of the CDR3 is 15 residues. The CDR3 is CASSRGTGNIYEQYF. CDR3 bases: TGTGCCAGCAGCCGAGGGACAGGAAATATCTACGAGCAGTACTTC.